This entry lists 18 T cell receptor beta chains sequenced from one sample in a study of blood T cell repertoires in COVID-19 (dated by TCRdb to 2020 to 2022). Receptors were amplified or captured by the immunoSEQ multiplex PCR assay. TCRdb retrieved this table from immuneACCESS and kept in-frame rearrangements only. Not all clones are present; in checked studies, unresolved V genes account for under half, and no reason is known for the remainder. Across this sample there are about 99,000 clones, with approximately 84% seen only once. The ten most abundant clones make up 10% to 15% of the sample. The sample was peripheral blood. The receptor source for this set is a human donor in a cohort sampled during active or convalescent COVID-19.

V gene TRBV10-3 combines with J gene TRBJ1-5; D not resolved. CDR1 is ENHRY, CDR2 SYGVKD, per germline. The CDR3 totals 14 residues. Trimming took off 3 bases at V and 4 bases at J, with 10 bases between the two ends. The CDR3 DNA reads TGTGCCATCAGTGATTCACTTCCAAATCAGCCCCAGCATTTT. It encodes CAISDSLPNQPQHF.

This clone was detected a few times. This chain joins TRBV7-9 and TRBJ2-3; D is perhaps TRBD1 (6 bases). CDR3 length: 12 residues. V dropped 1 base and J dropped 10 bases, with 9 bases sitting between them. In germline, CDR1 is SEHNR, CDR2 FQNEAQ (reference sequence). CDR3 nucleotide sequence: TGTGCCAGCAGCTTAGACAGGGCCCCGCAGTATTTT. Residues: CASSLDRAPQYF.

The rearrangement uses TRBV18 and TRBJ1-5, with 7 nucleotides matching TRBD1. This CDR3 is 14 amino acids long. The V segment lost 5 bases and the J segment 9 bases; nucleotides outside the gene matches: 10. Germline V gene data show CDR1 as KGHSH and CDR2 as LQKENI. The CDR3 region has the DNA TGTGCCAGCTCAGAGGGACAGAGCCCCAGGCCCCAGCATTTT. Translated: CASSEGQSPRPQHF.

The chain recombines TRBV5-1 with TRBJ2-5; a weak D match, TRBD1 (6 bases). The CDR3 covers 15 residues. Deletions cut 4 bases from V and 3 bases from J, with 16 bases between. Germline CDR1 and CDR2: SGHRS and YFSETQ. CDR3 protein: CASSLTSQGEETQYF. CDR3 DNA: TGCGCCAGCAGCCTAACCTCACAGGGTGAAGAGACCCAGTACTTC.

CDR3 in DNA: TGTGCCAGCAGTTTACTTTGGGGCACGGGGGGTACAAATCAGCCCCAGCATTTT. The encoded protein is CASSLLWGTGGTNQPQHF. The chain links TRBV27 to TRBJ1-5, with D possibly TRBD1 on 5 matching bases. This CDR3 spans 18 amino acids. V was clipped by 2 bases and J by 4 bases, with 21 bases between them. Germline values: CDR1 MNHEY, CDR2 SMNVEV (reference sequence).

The J gene is TRBJ1-2, the V gene TRBV5-5; D ambiguous. CDR1 is SGHKS, CDR2 YYEKEE, per germline (reference sequence). V gave up 1 base and J gave up 7 bases, with 11 bases separating them. The CDR3 runs to 13 residues. The CDR3 reads CASSLIGDPGYTF. As DNA, the CDR3 is TGTGCCAGCAGCTTGATCGGGGATCCTGGCTACACCTTC.

This sequence joins TRBV7-3 and TRBJ1-6; no firm D call. The V gene's germline CDR1 is SGHTA and CDR2 FQGTGA. V lost 5 bases and J lost 7, with 15 bases in between. CDR3 length: 15 amino acids. CDR3 DNA: TGTGCCAGCAGCCTCCGGGGAGAGGGAAATTCACCCCTCCACTTT. Translating gives CASSLRGEGNSPLHF.

The chain joins TRBV7-2 to TRBJ1-5; no firm D call. This CDR3 is 14 amino acids long. Trimming took 1 base from V and 3 from J, leaving 7 bases between them. The germline gives CDR1 SGHTA, CDR2 FQGNSA. CDR3 nucleotides: TGTGCCAGCAGCTTAGGGCAGGTCAATCAGCCCCAGCATTTT. Amino acid sequence: CASSLGQVNQPQHF.

The rearrangement uses TRBV3-1 (or the pseudogene TRBV3-2) and TRBJ1-5, with no clear D. Germline V gene sequence: CDR1 LGHDT, CDR2 YNNKEL (reference sequence). V dropped 4 bases and J dropped 7 bases, with 11 bases sitting between them. The CDR3 spans 13 residues. The CDR3 bases are TGTGCCAGCAGCCCGCCAAGCTCCCAGCCCCAGCATTTT. This gives the protein CASSPPSSQPQHF.

The chain has TRBV3-1 (or the pseudogene TRBV3-2) and TRBJ2-7, with D perhaps matching TRBD2 (6 bases). This CDR3 has 16 amino acids. The V end lost 1 base, the J end lost 0 bases, and 13 bases lay between the germline ends. Germline CDR1 and CDR2: LGHDT and YNNKEL (reference sequence). CDR3 sequence (DNA): TGTGCCAGCAGCCAAGCCTATGGGAGGAGCTCCTACGAGCAGTACTTC. Amino acid sequence: CASSQAYGRSSYEQYF.

This clone was recorded once. V is TRBV9 and J is TRBJ1-1, with a weak D call TRBD1 (5 bases). The CDR3 is 14 amino acids. V was shortened by 3 bases and J by 2 bases, with 11 bases between the two germline ends. Looked up from germline, CDR1 is SGDLS and CDR2 is YYNGEE. The CDR3 is CASSGVTANTEAFF. The CDR3 nucleotides are TGTGCCAGCAGCGGGGTGACAGCTAACACTGAAGCTTTCTTT.

With respect to this clone: Other DNA sequences of this sample code for an identical CDR3. The rearrangement links TRBV18 to TRBJ1-6; D may be TRBD1 (5 bases). This CDR3 contains 15 residues. The germline V and J ends were trimmed by 3 bases and 4 bases, with 10 bases remaining between them. CDR1 is KGHSH and CDR2 is LQKENI in the germline V gene. CDR3 DNA: TGTGCCAGCTCACCGGGGGGAACATATAATTCACCCCTCCACTTT. Encoded protein: CASSPGGTYNSPLHF.

This clone was detected only a few times. The rearrangement links TRBV18 to TRBJ1-2, with D possibly matching TRBD1 (5 bases). V shed 3 bases and J shed 5 bases, with 16 bases lying between them. The CDR3 is made up of 15 amino acids. Germline V gene sequence: CDR1 KGHSH, CDR2 LQKENI. In DNA, the CDR3 is TGTGCCAGCTCACCGGACACTTACCAAGGGTATGGCTACACCTTC. Translation: CASSPDTYQGYGYTF.

CDR3 residues: CASSLVRQGARYSYEQYF. CDR3 sequence (DNA): TGTGCCAGCAGCTTGGTGCGACAGGGGGCCCGATACTCCTACGAGCAGTACTTC. The chain carries TRBV5-8 and TRBJ2-7, with 10 bases fitting TRBD1. V trimming: 0 bases; J trimming: 0 bases; junction bases outside the gene matches: 9. CDR1 and CDR2 from the germline V gene are SGHTS and YDEGEE. The CDR3 spans 18 residues.

In its sample, this clone was seen once. CDR3 sequence (DNA): TGTGCCTGCCTACCCCCTAGCGGGGGCACAGATACGCAGTATTTT. As protein: CACLPPSGGTDTQYF. The V gene is TRBV30, the J gene TRBJ2-3, with 9 bases aligning to TRBD2. Germline V gives CDR1 GTSNPN, CDR2 SVGIG (reference sequence). V lost 6 bases, J lost 1 base, and 8 bases stayed unmatched. This CDR3 has 15 residues.

The rearrangement joins TRBV19 to TRBJ1-5; D is uncertain. The CDR3 has 13 amino acids. Germline loops: CDR1 LNHDA, CDR2 SQIVND (reference sequence). V was trimmed by 0 bases and J by 7 bases, leaving 7 bases between them. The CDR3 spells CASSIETGQPQHF. The CDR3 DNA reads as TGTGCCAGTAGTATAGAGACGGGACAGCCCCAGCATTTT.

The rearrangement joins TRBV28 to TRBJ1-6, with 9 bases identical to TRBD1. The germline gives CDR1 MDHEN, CDR2 SYDVKM. With V trimmed by 6 bases and J by 8 bases, 2 bases remained unmatched. The CDR3 covers 13 residues. The DNA for the CDR3 is TGTGCCAGCAGGCGACAGGGGGATTCACCCCTCCACTTT. Translation: CASRRQGDSPLHF.

This clone was seen a few times. V and J are TRBV7-2 and TRBJ2-3, with D tentatively TRBD2 (6 bases). The V end was cut by 6 bases, the J end by 2 bases, with 12 bases between. Germline CDR1 reads SGHTA; CDR2 reads FQGNSA. This CDR3 contains 14 residues. In nucleotides, the CDR3 is TGTGCCAGCAGTTCGGGGGTGGCCACAGATACGCAGTATTTT. Its protein is CASSSGVATDTQYF.